This T cell receptor beta chain was found in a study of shared clonotypes between healthy human individuals. General study findings and limits: Rarefaction showed sorted-subset sequencing was incomplete despite large depth. Generally, estimated richness proved larger in naive subsets than it did in memory subsets. Non-shared clonotypes had lower generation probabilities than those shared by all four donors.

Details on this clone: Its antigen is not known.

Sequenced by immunoSEQ multiplex PCR; TCRdb stores in-frame clones only, minus some. Among about 680,000 clones listed, around 73% were seen once. The specimen was memory CD4+ T cells sorted from blood. This sample's subset: CD45RA-negative fraction. This receptor was taken from a woman younger than 45 in good health.

CDR3 DNA sequence: TGTGCCAGCAGATCCGTGGGTAGCTCCTACGAGCAGTACTTC. Translated: CASRSVGSSYEQYF. The chain recombines TRBV27 with TRBJ2-7, with D uncertain. The CDR3 is 14 residues long. V was clipped by 6 bases and J by 0 bases, with 12 bases between them. The germline CDR1 and CDR2 sequences are MNHEY and SMNVEV (reference sequence).